This T cell receptor beta chain originates from a study of technical replicates of blood from a few donors (TCRdb year 2017). Preparation of the library involved the immunoSEQ multiplex PCR assay. Sourced from immuneACCESS, this table was stored by TCRdb with only in-frame sequences that have V and J called. A share of the clones is absent; for the studies checked, an unresolved V gene accounts for under half, and the remainder has no known explanation. In this sample the table shows tens of thousands of clones, under 96% of which occur a single time. The top ten clonotypes cover 0.37% of the sample. This clone was counted a single time. The antigen this receptor binds is unknown. Qualities for individual bases were not recorded, and no much larger clone is one base off. The CDR3 sequence holds 15 residues, the cysteine and phenylalanine included. Only the CDR3 region is kept as DNA, spanning 45 bases read in frame from base 1. V and J lose 1 base and 0 bases, and a span of 7 bases separates them. CDR1 and CDR2 were assigned from the germline V gene as MNHNS and SASEGT.

The rearrangement combines TRBV6-1 with TRBJ1-5; confidence is insufficient to name the D gene. Sequencing input: T cells isolated from PBMCs. The receptor was derived from a human donor in good health. At the DNA level, the sequence is TGTGCCAGCAGTGAAGGACACGATAGCAATCAGCCCCAGCATTTT. Its translation is CASSEGHDSNQPQHF.